This T cell receptor beta chain was identified during a study of cytomegalovirus exposure and HLA in healthy donors. The CDR3 loop spans 15 amino acids. V was shortened by 1 base and J by 2 bases, with 12 bases between the two germline ends. In germline, CDR1 is MNHEY, CDR2 SVGAGI. A few counts support this clone. What it binds is not known. General study results and limits: With further analysis later on, most CMV-associated TCR beta chains appeared HLA-restricted. A previous analysis found most TCR beta V segments productive roughly 90% or roughly 30% of the time.

PCR primers comprised 60 Vbeta and 13 Jbeta primers. Some clones are missing from TCRdb's copy, which holds only in-frame ones; the method was immunoSEQ multiplex PCR. The top ten hold under 4.5% of the sample, which has some 120,000 clones, over 75% seen once. The TCR comes from a man aged 18-30 years in good health and CMV-seropositive. The chain joins TRBV6-5 to TRBJ2-7; no firm D call. Sequencing used PBMCs. Here the CDR3 reads CASSYYRSPPYEQYF. The CDR3 DNA reads TGTGCCAGCAGTTACTATCGGAGTCCCCCCTACGAGCAGTACTTC.